Listed below are T cell receptor beta chains from one sample, sequenced in a study of shared clonotypes between healthy human individuals. TCRdb keeps only in-frame clones here, not all; method: immunoSEQ multiplex PCR. Among some 630,000 clones, about 95% were seen once, and the ten largest hold roughly 0.1%. The sequenced material came from naive CD8+ T cells sorted from blood. These receptors were obtained from a woman aged 25-40 years in good health. CDR3s include the opening cysteine and the closing phenylalanine or tryptophan. D genes are given only for firm matches. For some rows the clone size is stated as once, few or many, or as a class when expanded; others skip it.

clone_size: .
v_call: TRBV29-1
d_call: TRBD1
j_call: TRBJ1-4
cdr3_aa: CSALPTGDNEKLFF
cdr3_nt: TGCAGCGCTCTCCCCACAGGGGATAATGAAAAACTGTTTTTT

clone_size: .
v_call: TRBV14
d_call: .
j_call: TRBJ1-2
cdr3_aa: CASRPDTNYGYTF
cdr3_nt: TGTGCCAGCAGACCCGACACTAACTATGGCTACACCTTC

clone_size: .
v_call: TRBV12-5
d_call: TRBD2
j_call: TRBJ2-7
cdr3_aa: CASARDYPYYEQYF
cdr3_nt: TGTGCTAGTGCCCGGGACTACCCGTACTACGAGCAGTACTTC

clone_size: .
v_call: TRBV5-4
d_call: TRBD2
j_call: TRBJ2-1
cdr3_aa: CASSRRTSVYEQFF
cdr3_nt: TGTGCCAGCAGCCGCCGGACTAGCGTATATGAGCAGTTCTTC

clone_size: .
v_call: TRBV29-1
d_call: .
j_call: TRBJ2-1
cdr3_aa: CSAPDSGRSYNEQFF
cdr3_nt: TGCAGCGCCCCGGATTCGGGACGCTCCTACAATGAGCAGTTCTTC

clone_size: .
v_call: TRBV27
d_call: .
j_call: TRBJ2-1
cdr3_aa: CASSPPQGRIYNEQFF
cdr3_nt: TGTGCCAGCAGTCCCCCGCAGGGGCGGATCTACAATGAGCAGTTCTTC

clone_size: .
v_call: TRBV7-9
d_call: .
j_call: TRBJ2-7
cdr3_aa: CASSGAYEQYF
cdr3_nt: TGTGCCAGCAGTGGGGCGTACGAGCAGTACTTC

clone_size: .
v_call: TRBV29-1
d_call: TRBD1
j_call: TRBJ2-3
cdr3_aa: CSVEGEVDRVNADTQYF
cdr3_nt: TGCAGCGTTGAAGGAGAGGTGGACAGGGTGAACGCAGATACGCAGTATTTT

clone_size: .
v_call: TRBV5-6
d_call: .
j_call: TRBJ2-5
cdr3_aa: CASSLGLVAMETQYF
cdr3_nt: TGTGCCAGCAGCTTGGGCCTAGTGGCGATGGAGACCCAGTACTTC

clone_size: .
v_call: TRBV5-1
d_call: .
j_call: TRBJ2-5
cdr3_aa: CASSLGLGLYLETQYF
cdr3_nt: TGCGCCAGCAGCTTGGGGTTGGGTCTCTACCTGGAGACCCAGTACTTC

clone_size: .
v_call: TRBV27
d_call: TRBD1
j_call: TRBJ1-1
cdr3_aa: CASSLQTGANTEAFF
cdr3_nt: TGTGCCAGCAGTCTTCAGACAGGGGCGAACACTGAAGCTTTCTTT

clone_size: .
v_call: TRBV29-1
d_call: TRBD1
j_call: TRBJ2-2
cdr3_aa: CSARTGSGELFF
cdr3_nt: TGCAGCGCGAGGACAGGCTCGGGGGAGCTGTTTTTT

clone_size: .
v_call: TRBV5-1
d_call: .
j_call: TRBJ2-5
cdr3_aa: CASGSSETHQETQYF
cdr3_nt: TGCGCCAGCGGGAGTAGTGAGACCCACCAAGAGACCCAGTACTTC

clone_size: few
v_call: TRBV23-1
d_call: .
j_call: TRBJ1-1
cdr3_aa: CASSQLGRWNTEAFF
cdr3_nt: TGCGCCAGCAGTCAATTAGGACGGTGGAACACTGAAGCTTTCTTT

clone_size: .
v_call: TRBV4-1
d_call: TRBD2
j_call: TRBJ2-7
cdr3_aa: CASSQVLAGGYEQYF
cdr3_nt: TGCGCCAGCAGCCAAGTGCTAGCGGGAGGTTACGAGCAGTACTTC

clone_size: once
v_call: TRBV27
d_call: .
j_call: TRBJ2-7
cdr3_aa: CASSLIGSINEQYF
cdr3_nt: TGTGCCAGCAGTTTAATCGGGAGCATCAACGAGCAGTACTTC

clone_size: .
v_call: TRBV9
d_call: TRBD1
j_call: TRBJ1-2
cdr3_aa: CASSGTGKNYGYTF
cdr3_nt: TGTGCCAGCAGCGGGACAGGGAAAAACTATGGCTACACCTTC

clone_size: .
v_call: TRBV28
d_call: .
j_call: TRBJ2-1
cdr3_aa: CASSFMATNNEQFF
cdr3_nt: TGTGCCAGCAGTTTCATGGCCACAAACAATGAGCAGTTCTTC

clone_size: .
v_call: TRBV4-1
d_call: .
j_call: TRBJ1-4
cdr3_aa: CASSADGATNEKLFF
cdr3_nt: TGCGCCAGCAGCGCCGACGGTGCAACTAATGAAAAACTGTTTTTT

clone_size: .
v_call: TRBV28
d_call: TRBD1
j_call: TRBJ2-7
cdr3_aa: CASSRPGQGDEQYF
cdr3_nt: TGTGCCAGCAGTCGGCCGGGACAGGGCGACGAGCAGTACTTC

clone_size: .
v_call: TRBV28
d_call: .
j_call: TRBJ2-3
cdr3_aa: CASSFVDTQYF
cdr3_nt: TGTGCCAGCAGTTTCGTAGATACGCAGTATTTT

clone_size: .
v_call: TRBV11-2
d_call: TRBD2
j_call: TRBJ2-2
cdr3_aa: CASSDQIAGGFVTGELFF
cdr3_nt: TGTGCCAGCAGCGACCAGATAGCGGGAGGTTTTGTCACCGGGGAGCTGTTTTTT

clone_size: .
v_call: TRBV2
d_call: .
j_call: TRBJ2-7
cdr3_aa: CASKGSYEQYF
cdr3_nt: TGTGCCAGCAAAGGGTCCTACGAGCAGTACTTC

clone_size: once
v_call: TRBV7-9
d_call: .
j_call: TRBJ2-7
cdr3_aa: CASSFDPDEQYF
cdr3_nt: TGTGCCAGCAGCTTTGATCCGGACGAGCAGTACTTC

clone_size: .
v_call: TRBV7-9
d_call: .
j_call: TRBJ2-2
cdr3_aa: CASSTPLFRGGPGELFF
cdr3_nt: TGTGCCAGCAGCACACCCCTTTTTCGGGGAGGACCCGGGGAGCTGTTTTTT

clone_size: .
v_call: TRBV6-6
d_call: TRBD1
j_call: TRBJ1-5
cdr3_aa: CASSIGQGTYQPQHF
cdr3_nt: TGTGCCAGCAGTATAGGACAGGGGACGTATCAGCCCCAGCATTTT

clone_size: .
v_call: TRBV6-1
d_call: .
j_call: TRBJ2-2
cdr3_aa: CASKVREQHTGELFF
cdr3_nt: TGTGCCAGCAAGGTACGGGAGCAACACACCGGGGAGCTGTTTTTT

clone_size: .
v_call: TRBV27
d_call: .
j_call: TRBJ1-1
cdr3_aa: CASRLVQGGTEAFF
cdr3_nt: TGTGCCAGCAGACTCGTACAGGGAGGTACTGAAGCTTTCTTT

clone_size: once
v_call: TRBV4-2
d_call: TRBD2
j_call: TRBJ2-1
cdr3_aa: CASSHGLAGESYNEQFF
cdr3_nt: TGTGCCAGCAGCCACGGACTAGCGGGAGAGTCCTACAATGAGCAGTTCTTC

clone_size: .
v_call: TRBV28
d_call: .
j_call: TRBJ1-5
cdr3_aa: CATKLETQGGNQPQHF
cdr3_nt: TGTGCCACCAAATTAGAGACCCAGGGAGGCAATCAGCCCCAGCATTTT

clone_size: .
v_call: TRBV5-1
d_call: TRBD2
j_call: TRBJ2-1
cdr3_aa: CASSRTSGDNEQFF
cdr3_nt: TGCGCCAGCAGCCGGACTAGCGGGGACAATGAGCAGTTCTTC

clone_size: .
v_call: TRBV29-1
d_call: TRBD1
j_call: TRBJ2-7
cdr3_aa: CSVRQGAVFEQYF
cdr3_nt: TGCAGCGTTCGACAGGGGGCCGTGTTCGAGCAGTACTTC

clone_size: .
v_call: TRBV6-1
d_call: .
j_call: TRBJ2-2
cdr3_aa: CASSEFSSYTGELFF
cdr3_nt: TGTGCCAGCAGTGAATTTAGCAGCTACACCGGGGAGCTGTTTTTT

clone_size: .
v_call: TRBV7-2
d_call: .
j_call: TRBJ2-7
cdr3_aa: CASSQVTGNSYEQYF
cdr3_nt: TGTGCCAGCAGCCAGGTTACAGGGAATTCCTACGAGCAGTACTTC

clone_size: once
v_call: TRBV11-3
d_call: TRBD1
j_call: TRBJ2-1
cdr3_aa: CASSLGRQGHNEQFF
cdr3_nt: TGTGCCAGCAGCTTAGGTCGACAGGGCCACAATGAGCAGTTCTTC

clone_size: .
v_call: TRBV11-1
d_call: .
j_call: TRBJ1-1
cdr3_aa: CASSHRDGPMNTEAFF
cdr3_nt: TGTGCCAGCAGCCACCGGGACGGACCAATGAACACTGAAGCTTTCTTT

clone_size: .
v_call: TRBV7-9
d_call: TRBD2
j_call: TRBJ2-3
cdr3_aa: CASSLVLAGITDTQYF
cdr3_nt: TGTGCCAGCAGCTTAGTCCTAGCGGGGATCACAGATACGCAGTATTTT

clone_size: .
v_call: TRBV28
d_call: TRBD2
j_call: TRBJ2-1
cdr3_aa: CAKEGGLYNEQFF
cdr3_nt: TGTGCCAAAGAGGGAGGGCTCTACAATGAGCAGTTCTTC

clone_size: .
v_call: TRBV6-5
d_call: .
j_call: TRBJ1-1
cdr3_aa: CASLTYKQGFTEAFF
cdr3_nt: TGTGCCAGCTTAACGTATAAACAGGGCTTCACTGAAGCTTTCTTT

clone_size: .
v_call: TRBV9
d_call: TRBD1
j_call: TRBJ2-7
cdr3_aa: CASSFRDRGYEQYF
cdr3_nt: TGTGCCAGCAGCTTCCGGGACAGGGGTTACGAGCAGTACTTC

clone_size: .
v_call: TRBV7-8
d_call: .
j_call: TRBJ2-1
cdr3_aa: CASSLVDGISYNEQFF
cdr3_nt: TGTGCCAGCAGCTTAGTGGACGGGATCTCCTACAATGAGCAGTTCTTC

clone_size: .
v_call: TRBV27
d_call: .
j_call: TRBJ2-3
cdr3_aa: CATSDSGPSTDTQYF
cdr3_nt: TGTGCCACCTCAGATAGCGGTCCTAGCACAGATACGCAGTATTTT